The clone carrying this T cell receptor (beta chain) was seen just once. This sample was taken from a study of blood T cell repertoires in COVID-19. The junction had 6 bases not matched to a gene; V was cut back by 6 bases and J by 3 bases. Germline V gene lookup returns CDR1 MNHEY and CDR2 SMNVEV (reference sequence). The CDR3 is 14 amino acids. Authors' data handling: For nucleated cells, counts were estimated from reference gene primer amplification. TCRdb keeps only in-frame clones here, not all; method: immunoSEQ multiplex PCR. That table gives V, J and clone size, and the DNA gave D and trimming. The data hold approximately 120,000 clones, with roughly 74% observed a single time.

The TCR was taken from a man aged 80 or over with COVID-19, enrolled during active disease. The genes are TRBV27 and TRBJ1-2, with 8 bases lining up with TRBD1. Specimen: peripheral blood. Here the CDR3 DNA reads TGTGCCAGCAGACCCCGGACAGGGTACTATGGCTACACCTTC. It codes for CASRPRTGYYGYTF.